Below are 28 T cell receptor beta chains sequenced from a single sample in a study of blood T cell repertoires in COVID-19. The repertoire was sequenced with immunoSEQ multiplex PCR; TCRdb's copy has only in-frame clones and lacks some. Of around 310,000 clones in the sample, nearly 90% were seen once. Sequences were obtained from PBMCs or T cells enriched from blood (not recorded which). The source of these receptors is a woman in her twenties or thirties who had recovered from COVID-19.

This sequence joins TRBV5-8 and TRBJ2-3; possible D gene TRBD2, 5 bases. The CDR3 is 15 amino acids. CDR1 and CDR2 from the germline V gene are SGHTS and YDEGEE. V dropped 3 bases and J dropped 0 bases, with 11 bases sitting between them. CDR3 DNA sequence: TGTGCCAGCAGCTCTGGAGGTCACAGCACAGATACGCAGTATTTT. Encoded protein: CASSSGGHSTDTQYF.

CDR3 DNA: TGTGCCAGCAGCCCAGGACTTGGCACCGGGGAGCTGTTTTTT. Its protein product is CASSPGLGTGELFF. The chain uses TRBV3-1 (or the pseudogene TRBV3-2) and TRBJ2-2, with D possibly matching TRBD2 (5 bases). This CDR3 comprises 14 residues. Germline assignment: CDR1 LGHDT and CDR2 YNNKEL (reference sequence). Trimming took 4 bases from V and 4 from J, leaving 10 bases between them.

The rearrangement links TRBV24-1 to TRBJ2-5, with TRBD1 matching over 9 bases. The J segment lost 9 bases and the V segment lost 4 bases, leaving 5 bases of the junction unmatched. Germline CDR1 reads KGHDR; CDR2 reads SFDVKD. The CDR3 extends over 13 amino acids. The CDR3 coding sequence is TGTGCCACCAGTGAGGCGACAGGGGGGGCCCAGTACTTC. Its protein product is CATSEATGGAQYF.

CDR3 amino acids: CASSGRDRGRYGYTF. As DNA, the CDR3 is TGCGCCAGCAGCGGAAGGGACAGGGGGCGGTATGGCTACACCTTC. The chain couples TRBV5-1 to TRBJ1-2, with 12 bases aligning to TRBD1. CDR1 is SGHRS and CDR2 is YFSETQ in the germline V gene. The CDR3 loop spans 15 amino acids. V lost 4 bases and J lost 5; bases outside the gene matches: 6.

The chain employs TRBV5-5 and TRBJ2-7, with 8 bases lining up with TRBD1. Trimming removed 3 bases from V and 5 bases from J; junction bases left unmatched: 7. The CDR3 contains 14 residues. Germline CDR1 reads SGHKS; CDR2 reads YYEKEE (reference sequence). In nucleotides, the CDR3 is TGTGCCAGCAGCTACTCGACAGGGGACCACGAGCAGTACTTC. Its protein product is CASSYSTGDHEQYF.

The gene calls are TRBV6-5 and TRBJ1-2; weak D call: TRBD1 (6 bases). The V end lost 6 bases, the J end lost 3 bases, and 11 bases lay between the germline ends. The CDR3 has 13 amino acids. The germline CDR1 and CDR2 sequences are MNHEY and SVGAGI. The CDR3 sequence: CASRWTADYGYTF. The CDR3 bases are TGTGCCAGCAGGTGGACAGCCGACTATGGCTACACCTTC.

In nucleotides, the CDR3 is TGTGCCACCAGCAGAGTAGGGGAAGACACCATATATTTT. This translates into CATSRVGEDTIYF. The genes are TRBV15 and TRBJ1-3; D is perhaps TRBD1 (5 bases). The CDR3 length is 13 residues. Germline loops: CDR1 LNHNV, CDR2 YYDKDF (reference sequence). Trimming removed 1 base at V and 8 bases at J, with 9 bases between.

V gene TRBV7-9 combines with J gene TRBJ1-2; 9 nucleotides agree with TRBD1. The CDR3 spans 14 residues. CDR1 and CDR2 (germline): SEHNR, FQNEAQ (reference sequence). The ends lost 5 bases at V and 4 bases at J; junction bases unmatched: 5. The CDR3 DNA is TGTGCCAGCAGCCAACAGGGGGCAAGCTATGGCTACACCTTC. This gives the protein CASSQQGASYGYTF. The full variable domain, its missing parts supplied by reference TRBV7-9 and TRBJ1-2, is DTGVSQNPRHKITKRGQNVTFRCDPISEHNRLYWYRQTLGQGPEFLTYFQNEAQLEKSRLLSDRFSAERPKGSFSTLEIQRTEQGDSAMYLCASSQQGASYGYTFGSGTRLTVV.

This clone has just a few counts. V is TRBV7-9 and J is TRBJ1-1; a weak D match, TRBD1 (6 bases). V lost 4 bases to trimming and J lost 4 bases, with 13 bases between them. Germline V lookup: CDR1 SEHNR, CDR2 FQNEAQ (reference sequence). This CDR3 is 14 amino acids long. The CDR3 is CASSSDVQGTEAFF. CDR3 coding DNA: TGTGCCAGCAGCTCGGACGTACAGGGCACTGAAGCTTTCTTT.

This clone has only one observation. The V and J genes are TRBV28 and TRBJ1-2; D not certain. In germline, CDR1 is MDHEN, CDR2 SYDVKM. V lost 5 bases, J lost 7 bases, and 17 bases lay in between. The CDR3 contains 14 residues. CDR3: CASSPPRGSSGYTF. CDR3 nucleotide sequence: TGTGCCAGCAGTCCCCCTCGCGGCTCATCTGGCTACACCTTC.

The genes are TRBV4-1 and TRBJ2-1; 13 bases agree with TRBD2. From germline, CDR1 is MGHRA and CDR2 YSYEKL. The CDR3 has 16 residues. The J segment lost 9 bases and the V segment lost 1 base, leaving 6 bases of the junction unmatched. The DNA of the CDR3 is TGCGCCAGCAGCCAAGGCCATGGACTAGCGGGAGTTGAGCAGTTCTTC. It encodes CASSQGHGLAGVEQFF.

The CDR3 protein is CATSRDKSPGEPQHF. CDR3 coding DNA: TGTGCCACCAGCCGTGATAAGTCCCCAGGGGAGCCCCAGCATTTT. The V call is TRBV15, the J call TRBJ1-5; possible D gene TRBD1, 6 bases. V gave up 5 bases and J gave up 8 bases, with 19 bases separating them. The length of the CDR3 is 15 residues. Germline CDR1 LNHNV, CDR2 YYDKDF (reference sequence). Supplemented by reference TRBV15 and TRBJ1-5, the full variable domain reads DAMVIQNPRYQVTQFGKPVTLSCSQTLNHNVMYWYQQKSSQAPKLLFHYYDKDFNNEADTPDNFQSRRPNTSFCFLDIRSPGLGDTAMYLCATSRDKSPGEPQHFGDGTRLSIL.

This chain uses TRBV30 with TRBJ2-3; 9 nucleotides agree with TRBD2. This CDR3 has 18 amino acids. Germline CDR1 is GTSNPN and CDR2 is SVGIG (reference sequence). The junction had 11 bases not matched to a gene; V was cut back by 0 bases and J by 1 base. CDR3 in DNA: TGTGCCTGGAGTGTAGTGGGACTAGCTCCGAGGGGCACAGATACGCAGTATTTT. It is translated as CAWSVVGLAPRGTDTQYF.

On this clone itself: The junction departs from germline at one end; a sequencing error may be responsible. The chain recombines TRBV7-3 with TRBJ1-2, with 9 bases matching TRBD1. Germline CDR1 is SGHTA and CDR2 is FQGTGA. This CDR3 contains 13 residues. CDR3 sequence reads: CASSITVQGAKTF. The CDR3 DNA is TGTGCCAGCAGCATAACAGTACAGGGGGCGAAGACCTTC.

The genes are TRBV9 and TRBJ2-1, with a possible D match to TRBD1 (6 bases). CDR1 and CDR2 (germline): SGDLS, YYNGEE. The V gene lost 0 bases and the J gene lost 10 bases, with 11 bases spanning the gap. This CDR3 has 13 residues. The DNA for the CDR3 is TGTGCCAGCAGCGTAGCAGGGGCCCACGAGCAGTTCTTC. Its protein product is CASSVAGAHEQFF.

This clone was seen a few times. J is TRBJ2-7 and V is TRBV28; 11 bases are a match to TRBD1. Germline loops: CDR1 MDHEN, CDR2 SYDVKM. The CDR3 contains 14 residues. Germline trimming cut 7 bases from V and 7 bases from J; bases unmatched to any gene: 9. CDR3 sequence reads: CASNPSGTGGEQYF. In nucleotides, the CDR3 is TGTGCCAGCAACCCGTCCGGGACAGGGGGTGAGCAGTACTTC.

The CDR3 coding sequence is TGTGCCAGCAGTCACCCAGTAGCGGAACCTAGCACAGATACGCAGTATTTT. Its translation is CASSHPVAEPSTDTQYF. The rearrangement joins TRBV28 to TRBJ2-3, with a tentative D call TRBD2 (6 bases). V was clipped by 5 bases and J by 0 bases, with 18 bases between them. The CDR3 loop spans 17 amino acids. Germline V gives CDR1 MDHEN, CDR2 SYDVKM.

CDR3 sequence reads: CASSFIRLGGKAAGGGRDTQYF. CDR3 in DNA: TGTGCCAGCAGTTTTATACGCCTCGGCGGGAAGGCCGCCGGGGGAGGTCGAGATACGCAGTATTTT. The chain joins TRBV28 to TRBJ2-3; possible D gene TRBD2, 6 bases. V lost 3 bases to trimming and J lost 5 bases, with 36 bases between them. This CDR3 is built from 22 residues. Germline assignment: CDR1 MDHEN and CDR2 SYDVKM.

V gene TRBV7-2 combines with J gene TRBJ2-7, with TRBD1 as a possible D gene (5 bases). V was shortened by 5 bases and J by 4 bases, with 15 bases between the two germline ends. Germline CDR1 and CDR2: SGHTA and FQGNSA. The length of the CDR3 is 14 residues. CDR3 in DNA: TGTGCCAGCAGCCGTGGACACGATGGATACGAGCAGTACTTC. Its protein is CASSRGHDGYEQYF. Filled out from reference TRBV7-2 and TRBJ2-7, the complete variable domain reads GAGVSQSPSNKVTEKGKDVELRCDPISGHTALYWYRQSLGQGLEFLIYFQGNSAPDKSGLPSDRFSAERTGGSVSTLTIQRTQQEDSAVYLCASSRGHDGYEQYFGPGTRLTVT.

The rearrangement links TRBV5-1 to TRBJ1-3; 8 nucleotides align to TRBD1. The ends lost 4 bases at V and 3 bases at J; junction bases unmatched: 6. Germline V gene lookup returns CDR1 SGHRS and CDR2 YFSETQ. The CDR3 runs 15 residues. CDR3 residues: CASSLTGALGNTIYF. The CDR3 DNA follows: TGCGCCAGCAGCCTGACAGGGGCGCTTGGAAACACCATATATTTT. Full variable domain (rest looked up from reference TRBV5-1 and TRBJ1-3): KAGVTQTPRYLIKTRGQQVTLSCSPISGHRSVSWYQQTPGQGLQFLFEYFSETQRNKGNFPGRFSGRQFSNSRSEMNVSTLELGDSALYLCASSLTGALGNTIYFGEGSWLTVV.

The V and J genes are TRBV30 and TRBJ2-1; 11 nucleotides align to TRBD2. Trimming cost V 5 bases and J 3 bases; bases outside gene matches: 18. The CDR3 runs to 19 residues. Germline V lookup: CDR1 GTSNPN, CDR2 SVGIG (reference sequence). For the CDR3, the DNA is TGTGCCTGGGAAGGACAGGGGATACGTACTAGCGGGAGCTACAATGAGCAGTTCTTC. It yields the protein CAWEGQGIRTSGSYNEQFF.

This sequence joins TRBV13 and TRBJ2-3; TRBD2 aligns across 12 bases. Trimming at V came to 5 bases and at J to 3 bases, leaving 9 bases not matched to a gene. Germline V CDR1 and CDR2: PRHDT, FYEKMQ (reference sequence). This CDR3 contains 17 residues. The CDR3 DNA sequence: TGTGCCAGCAGCCTCCGACTAGCGGGAGCTCGGACAGATACGCAGTATTTT. It codes for CASSLRLAGARTDTQYF.

This clone was found a few times. The genes are TRBV23-1 and TRBJ1-5; D is uncertain. TRBV23-1 has ORF status, its function being uncertain. CDR3 length: 14 amino acids. Trimming stripped 3 bases from V and 1 base from J, with 7 bases between. The CDR3 here is CASSQCRSNQPQHF. Here the CDR3 DNA reads TGCGCCAGCAGTCAGTGCAGAAGCAATCAGCCCCAGCATTTT.

The chain uses TRBV10-3 and TRBJ2-6; a possible D gene is TRBD1 (5 bases). The germline CDR1 and CDR2 sequences are ENHRY and SYGVKD. Deletions cut 0 bases from V and 0 bases from J, with 9 bases between. This CDR3 comprises 17 residues. CDR3 sequence: CAISESGQGSGANVLTF. CDR3 coding DNA: TGTGCCATCAGTGAGTCGGGGCAGGGCTCTGGGGCCAACGTCCTGACTTTC.

V usage is TRBV28 and J usage is TRBJ2-7, with D possibly TRBD2 on 6 matching bases. V gave up 5 bases and J gave up 4 bases, with 12 bases separating them. This CDR3 comprises 13 residues. CDR1 is MDHEN and CDR2 is SYDVKM in the germline V gene. In DNA, the CDR3 is TGTGCCAGCAGTACGGGGACTTTATACGAGCAGTACTTC. The encoded protein is CASSTGTLYEQYF.

J is TRBJ1-5 and V is TRBV20-1; 7 bases agree with TRBD1. Germline assignment: CDR1 DFQATT and CDR2 SNEGSKA (reference sequence). Trimming cost V 3 bases and J 2 bases; bases outside gene matches: 10. CDR3 length equals 16 residues. The CDR3 DNA is TGCAGTGCTAGTCCCCCCCGTACAGGGGGCAATCAGCCCCAGCATTTT. Its translation is CSASPPRTGGNQPQHF.

This chain joins TRBV19 and TRBJ1-3; TRBD1 agrees at 7 bases. The CDR3 spans 14 residues. Germline V CDR1 and CDR2: LNHDA, SQIVND (reference sequence). Unmatched junction bases numbered 7, after V lost 5 bases and J lost 6 bases. As DNA, the CDR3 is TGTGCCAGTAGTCCGCCGACAGGGACAAACACCATATATTTT. Residues: CASSPPTGTNTIYF.

This clone occurred once. This sequence joins TRBV27 and TRBJ1-2; 9 bases map to TRBD1. Trimming cost V 3 bases and J 4 bases; bases outside gene matches: 9. Germline-derived CDR1 and CDR2 are MNHEY and SMNVEV (reference sequence). This CDR3 is 16 amino acids long. The DNA for the CDR3 is TGTGCCAGCAGTTTCACACAGGGGGCATTAAGCTATGGCTACACCTTC. Its protein product is CASSFTQGALSYGYTF.